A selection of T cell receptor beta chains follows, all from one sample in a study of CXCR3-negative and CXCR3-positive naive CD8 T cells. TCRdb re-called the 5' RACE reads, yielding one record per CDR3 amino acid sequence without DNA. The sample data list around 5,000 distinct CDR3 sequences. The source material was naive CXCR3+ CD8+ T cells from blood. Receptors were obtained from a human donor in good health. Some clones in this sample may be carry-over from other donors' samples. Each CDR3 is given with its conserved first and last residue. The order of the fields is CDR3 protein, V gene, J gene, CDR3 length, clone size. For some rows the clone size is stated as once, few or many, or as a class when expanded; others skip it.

cdr3_aa: CASTRAGHSYNEQFF
v_call: TRBV11-2
j_call: TRBJ2-1
cdr3_length: 15
clone_size: medium-sized

cdr3_aa: CASSMTGHTEAFF
v_call: TRBV5-1
j_call: TRBJ1-1
cdr3_length: 13
clone_size: medium-sized

cdr3_aa: CASSLSGIKYEQYF
v_call: TRBV28
j_call: TRBJ2-7
cdr3_length: 14
clone_size: -

cdr3_aa: CATSSVNTGELFF
v_call: TRBV15
j_call: TRBJ2-2
cdr3_length: 13
clone_size: medium-sized

cdr3_aa: CASSDPSGRAGEQFF
v_call: TRBV7-9
j_call: TRBJ2-1
cdr3_length: 15
clone_size: medium-sized

cdr3_aa: CASSEPGRNTGELFF
v_call: TRBV2
j_call: TRBJ2-2
cdr3_length: 15
clone_size: -

cdr3_aa: CASNQQNSPGNTIYF
v_call: TRBV7-9
j_call: TRBJ1-3
cdr3_length: 15
clone_size: -

cdr3_aa: CASSLAAGGPGEQFF
v_call: TRBV12-3/TRBV12-4
j_call: TRBJ2-1
cdr3_length: 15
clone_size: medium-sized

cdr3_aa: CASSISSGINNEQFF
v_call: TRBV19
j_call: TRBJ2-1
cdr3_length: 15
clone_size: medium-sized

cdr3_aa: CASSQGLGAEAFF
v_call: TRBV3-1
j_call: TRBJ1-1
cdr3_length: 13
clone_size: -

cdr3_aa: CSVEDRGGYEQYF
v_call: TRBV29-1
j_call: TRBJ2-7
cdr3_length: 13
clone_size: medium-sized

cdr3_aa: CASSGRVSETQYF
v_call: TRBV28
j_call: TRBJ2-5
cdr3_length: 13
clone_size: medium-sized

cdr3_aa: CAISDAGLSYEQYF
v_call: TRBV10-3
j_call: TRBJ2-7
cdr3_length: 14
clone_size: medium-sized

cdr3_aa: CSVVRPDTNTEAFF
v_call: TRBV29-1
j_call: TRBJ1-1
cdr3_length: 14
clone_size: medium-sized

cdr3_aa: CATSREANTEAFF
v_call: TRBV15
j_call: TRBJ1-1
cdr3_length: 13
clone_size: medium-sized

cdr3_aa: CASTPITQGEGGIQYF
v_call: TRBV19
j_call: TRBJ2-4
cdr3_length: 16
clone_size: -

cdr3_aa: CASSLAWEPYNEQFF
v_call: TRBV27
j_call: TRBJ2-1
cdr3_length: 15
clone_size: -